This TCR beta chain originates from a study of STAT5B mutations in CD4+ large granular lymphocyte leukemia. Study-level points and caveats: Patient CD4-sorted repertoires stayed more clonal than healthy ones after leukemic-clone removal.

For this clone: Its antigen is not known.

CDR3 length equals 15 residues. Losses at the gene ends were 3 bases for V and 9 bases for J; bases not matched to a gene: 10. Germline CDR1 is MDHEN and CDR2 is SYDVKM. The table came from immunoSEQ multiplex PCR; TCRdb's copy has only in-frame clones and leaves some out. The sample includes 30,000 to 35,000 clones, 69% seen only once; the top ten take less than 3%. The source is a human donor in good health. Specimen: CD4+ T cells from blood buffy coats. The chain carries TRBV28 and TRBJ2-1; 8 bases fit TRBD2. In nucleotides, the CDR3 is TGTGCCAGCAGTTTGGTGTCTGGCGGGGGGCGTGAGCAGTTCTTC. This codes for CASSLVSGGGREQFF.